This TCR beta chain was profiled in a study of identifying expanded T cells in peripheral blood. During the collection period, no donor immune events like infections were recorded. There are 16 residues in the CDR3. The junction had 3 bases not matched to a gene; V was cut back by 4 bases and J by 0 bases. The germline V gene encodes CDR1 SGDLS and CDR2 YYNGEE. Study-level points and caveats: Over around two and four weeks, about 15 and 19 clones changed, versus roughly 1.2 between replicates. Two-week clone count variance significantly increased as total template count grew.

The table came from immunoSEQ multiplex PCR; TCRdb's copy has only in-frame clones and leaves some out. This table has 70,000 to 100,000 clones, 88% appearing once. As regards this clone: Its specificity is unknown.

This rearrangement joins TRBV9 to TRBJ2-3; TRBD2 aligns across 12 bases. The sequence was obtained from a person aged 18 to 70 in good health. The sample consisted of blood. CDR3: CASSSTSGGSTDTQYF. The CDR3 nucleotides read TGTGCCAGCAGCTCAACTAGCGGGGGGAGCACAGATACGCAGTATTTT.